The rows below give T cell receptor beta chains drawn from one sample of a study of blood T cell repertoires in COVID-19. Sequencing was performed with immunoSEQ multiplex PCR; in TCRdb, only in-frame clones are kept and a portion is missing. The sample contains approximately 300,000 clones, 92% of which appear only once. Sequenced sample: PBMCs or T cells enriched from blood (not recorded which). Source of these receptors: a woman aged 25-40 years who had recovered from COVID-19. CDR3s include the opening cysteine and the closing phenylalanine or tryptophan.

j_call v_call cdr3_aa
TRBJ2-7 TRBV6-5 CASRRRTGGWYEQYF
TRBJ2-7 TRBV4-2 CASSQTGLLHSYEQYF
TRBJ1-3 TRBV2 CASSSQGALSGNTIYF
TRBJ2-6 TRBV24-1 CATSNPTTTLSGANVLTF
TRBJ2-1 TRBV5-1 CASSFNGQGSYNEQFF
TRBJ2-5 TRBV10-3 CAISARTGGGSWETQYF
TRBJ2-1 TRBV7-2 CASSLERGMQFF
TRBJ1-5 TRBV2 CASAGRTRDQPQHF
TRBJ1-5 TRBV2 CASSEQGLNQPQHF
TRBJ2-7 TRBV5-1 CASSWDRVLQYF
TRBJ2-3 TRBV4-3 CASSQETGTGITDTQYF
TRBJ2-2 TRBV6-2/TRBV6-3 CASSTGLASKANTGELFF
TRBJ2-7 TRBV7-2 CASSRPKTGVWYEQYF
TRBJ2-7 TRBV3-1/TRBV3-2 CASSQEASVDRYEQYF
TRBJ1-1 TRBV2 CASIKSGLLNTEAFF
TRBJ1-1 TRBV11-3 CASSHDSRVAFF
TRBJ2-7 TRBV4-1 CASSQSPIGGSYEQYF
TRBJ2-2 TRBV4-1 CASSQDPGRNTGELFF
TRBJ1-1 TRBV18 CASSGSSGGLGTEAFF
TRBJ2-5 TRBV19 CASSWGQPRQETQYF
TRBJ2-3 TRBV11-1 CASSRNPGPDTQYF
TRBJ2-1 TRBV11-3 CASSYGTSAFNEQFF
TRBJ2-5 TRBV12-3/TRBV12-4 CASSLSLGGTQYF
TRBJ1-4 TRBV28 CASRDLQGSEKLFF
TRBJ2-1 TRBV9 CASSVEVRENNEQFF
TRBJ2-7 TRBV2 CASSSPTGAPGEQYF